Below are 14 T cell receptor beta chains sequenced from a single sample in a study of neurological immune-mediated disorders. TCRdb processed the 5' RACE reads anew with MiXCR; each CDR3 protein has one entry. The table shows tens of thousands of distinct CDR3 sequences, with over 6% occurring only once. The sequenced sample was CD4+ T cells from blood. The receptors come from a woman between 35 and 50 years old in good health.

At least ten counts were recorded for this clonotype. The rearrangement joins TRBV20-1 to TRBJ1-2; D unresolved. The CDR3 is 12 residues long. In germline, CDR1 is DFQATT, CDR2 SNEGSKA (reference sequence). Between the trimmed V and J ends, which lost 5 bases and 6 bases, there was a span of 13 bases. The CDR3 protein is CSARHLGNGYTF. CDR3 nucleotide sequence: TGCAGTGCTCGTCACCTCGGGAATGGCTACACCTTC.

This clonotype was seen at least ten times. The chain has TRBV7-2 and TRBJ1-2; D ambiguous. Trimming shortened V by 0 bases and J by 3 bases, and 11 bases separated the two germline ends. The CDR3 is 15 amino acids. In germline, CDR1 is SGHTA, CDR2 FQGNSA. DNA of the CDR3: TGTGCCAGCAGCTTAGCCGGGGTTTTCGACTATGGCTACACCTTC. Its translation is CASSLAGVFDYGYTF.

Ten or more counts support this clonotype. V is TRBV20-1 and J is TRBJ1-5; D is possibly TRBD1 (5 bases). Germline V gene lookup returns CDR1 DFQATT and CDR2 SNEGSKA (reference sequence). The V end was cut by 4 bases, the J end by 7 bases, with 14 bases between. This CDR3 contains 13 residues. Here the CDR3 DNA reads TGCAGTGCTATTATTCCAGGGATGCAGCCCCAGCATTTT. It is translated as CSAIIPGMQPQHF.

In this sample, this clonotype turned up a few times. The CDR3, as DNA: TGTGCCAGCTCACCGGGCGAAGCGGGGGCAGATACGCAGTATTTT. Translated, it gives CASSPGEAGADTQYF. This chain joins TRBV18 and TRBJ2-3; the match to TRBD2 covers 8 bases. CDR1 and CDR2 from the germline V gene are KGHSH and LQKENI. The CDR3 sequence is 15 residues long. Trimming removed 3 bases from V and 4 bases from J; junction bases left unmatched: 6.

This clonotype was counted at least ten times. A junction boundary mismatches the germline segment, possibly from a read error. The chain couples TRBV20-1 to TRBJ2-7, with D possibly matching TRBD2 (5 bases). From germline, CDR1 is DFQATT and CDR2 SNEGSKA (reference sequence). The CDR3 length is 14 residues. The DNA for the CDR3 is TGCAGTGCTGGAGAACCAGCGGCAACCTACGAGCAGTACTTC. The encoded protein is CSAGEPAATYEQYF.

Ten or more counts support this clonotype. This chain connects TRBV12-3 or TRBV12-4 to TRBJ1-5; D unresolved. Trimming cost V 1 base and J 3 bases, with 7 bases left between them. The length of the CDR3 is 14 residues. The CDR3 region is CASSLDRDNQPQHF. CDR3 DNA sequence: TGTGCCAGCAGTTTAGACCGGGACAATCAGCCCCAGCATTTT.

This clonotype was counted ten times or more. The chain links TRBV6-5 to TRBJ1-4; D not certain. Germline lookup yields CDR1 MNHEY and CDR2 SVGAGI. The V end lost 2 bases, the J end lost 0 bases, and 10 bases lay between the germline ends. This CDR3 comprises 16 residues. The CDR3 here is CASSYGPPATNEKLFF. The CDR3 coding sequence is TGTGCCAGCAGTTACGGCCCGCCTGCAACTAATGAAAAACTGTTTTTT.

This clonotype was counted ten times or more. The gene calls are TRBV20-1 and TRBJ2-5; 8 bases are shared with TRBD1. The CDR3 has 15 residues. Trimming removed 0 bases from V and 4 bases from J; junction bases left unmatched: 7. The germline V gene has CDR1 DFQATT and CDR2 SNEGSKA (reference sequence). CDR3 residues: CSARDPTGAGETQYF. DNA of the CDR3: TGCAGTGCTAGAGATCCGACAGGGGCCGGAGAGACCCAGTACTTC.

This clonotype was seen at least ten times. The V gene is TRBV24-1, the J gene TRBJ2-3, with D perhaps TRBD2 (5 bases). V lost 7 bases, J lost 0 bases, and 13 bases lay in between. The germline CDR1 and CDR2 sequences are KGHDR and SFDVKD. The CDR3 totals 15 residues. The CDR3: CATSRGKMSTDTQYF. The CDR3, as DNA: TGTGCCACCAGCCGGGGAAAAATGAGCACAGATACGCAGTATTTT.

The J gene is TRBJ2-7, the V gene TRBV27; no clear D gene. V lost 5 bases and J lost 7, with 12 bases in between. The CDR3 consists of 12 residues. Germline CDR1 is MNHEY and CDR2 is SMNVEV (reference sequence). CDR3 region: CASSLLLGEQYF. CDR3 DNA sequence: TGTGCCAGCAGTCTCCTCCTGGGGGAGCAGTACTTC.

This clonotype showed up just a few times. This rearrangement joins TRBV20-1 to TRBJ2-1; D unclear. Between the trimmed V and J ends, which lost 2 bases and 4 bases, there was a span of 18 bases. Germline loops: CDR1 DFQATT, CDR2 SNEGSKA (reference sequence). The CDR3 runs to 16 residues. The CDR3 sequence is CSARPFSERAYNEQFF. In DNA, the CDR3 is TGCAGTGCTAGACCCTTCAGTGAACGAGCATACAATGAGCAGTTCTTC.

Concerning this clonotype: Given a much more abundant clone one base away, this may be a read error. The V call is TRBV18, the J call TRBJ2-7; the D gene is possibly TRBD2 (5 bases). Between the trimmed V and J ends, which lost 4 bases and 4 bases, there was a span of 11 bases. Per the germline V gene, CDR1 is KGHSH and CDR2 is LQKENI. This CDR3 contains 13 residues. The CDR3 nucleotides read TGTGCCAGCTCACAAACAGAGGGATACGAGCAGTACTTC. This translates into CASSQTEGYEQYF. Full variable domain (missing parts from reference TRBV18 and TRBJ2-7): NAGVMQNPRHLVRRRGQEARLRCSPMKGHSHVYWYRQLPEEGLKFMVYLQKENIIDESGMPKERFSAEFPKEGPSILRIQQVVRGDSAAYFCASSQTEGYEQYFGPGTRLTVT.

This clonotype was recorded many times. The chain recombines TRBV27 with TRBJ1-1, with 9 positions matching TRBD1. This CDR3 contains 16 residues. Trimming at V came to 2 bases and at J to 4 bases, leaving 8 bases not matched to a gene. In germline, CDR1 is MNHEY, CDR2 SMNVEV (reference sequence). The CDR3, as DNA: TGTGCCAGCAGTTTAGGTGGGACAGGGATCGGCACTGAAGCTTTCTTT. Translation gives CASSLGGTGIGTEAFF.

This clonotype was observed many times. This chain joins TRBV20-1 and TRBJ1-1, with D possibly matching TRBD1 (5 bases). The CDR3 has 13 residues. CDR1 DFQATT and CDR2 SNEGSKA come from the germline V gene (reference sequence). V shed 3 bases and J shed 4 bases, with 12 bases lying between them. CDR3 protein: CSASVTEGTEAFF. CDR3 nucleotides: TGCAGTGCTAGTGTGACAGAGGGCACTGAAGCTTTCTTT.